The next 8 T cell receptor beta chains were all read from a single sample in a study of identifying expanded T cells in peripheral blood. This table comes from immunoSEQ multiplex PCR, and its TCRdb copy is limited to in-frame clones, with some not included. The profile shows around 95,000 clones, roughly 88% of them singletons. Source material: blood. The source of these receptors is a person aged 18-70 years in good health.

J is TRBJ2-1 and V is TRBV7-9; no firm D call. Trimming left V 5 bases short and J 9 bases short, with 11 bases between. This CDR3 has 12 residues. CDR1 and CDR2 from the germline V gene are SEHNR and FQNEAQ (reference sequence). Written as DNA, the CDR3 is TGTGCCAGCAGCGCGACCCGTGCTGAGCAGTTCTTC. Encoded protein: CASSATRAEQFF. Variable domain in full (rest from reference TRBV7-9 and TRBJ2-1): DTGVSQNPRHKITKRGQNVTFRCDPISEHNRLYWYRQTLGQGPEFLTYFQNEAQLEKSRLLSDRFSAERPKGSFSTLEIQRTEQGDSAMYLCASSATRAEQFFGPGTRLTVL.

This chain joins TRBV7-8 and TRBJ2-2, with TRBD1 matching 9 bases. Looked up from germline, CDR1 is SGHVS and CDR2 is FQNEAQ. Trimming cost V 5 bases and J 1 base; bases outside gene matches: 14. This CDR3 is built from 19 residues. The CDR3 DNA reads TGTGCCAGCAGCCTCCCGGGACAGGGATTGAACTTGAACACCGGGGAGCTGTTTTTT. It yields the protein CASSLPGQGLNLNTGELFF.

The CDR3 loop reads CASSPRTGQVDTQYF. DNA of the CDR3: TGTGCCAGCAGCCCTAGGACAGGCCAGGTGGATACGCAGTATTTT. The chain joins TRBV5-4 to TRBJ2-3; 7 bases fit TRBD1. Unmatched junction bases numbered 11, after V lost 4 bases and J lost 6 bases. Germline V gene data show CDR1 as SGHNT and CDR2 as YYREEE (reference sequence). The CDR3 consists of 15 residues.

This chain connects TRBV25-1 to TRBJ1-5; D may be TRBD1 (5 bases). V was clipped by 1 base and J by 7 bases, with 17 bases between them. This CDR3 has 16 residues. Germline assignment: CDR1 MGHDK and CDR2 SYGVNS. The CDR3 DNA sequence: TGTGCCAGCAGTGAATCTCCACAGGCGGTACGGCAGCCCCAGCATTTT. Translation: CASSESPQAVRQPQHF.

The gene calls are TRBV6-1 and TRBJ1-1; 12 nucleotides match TRBD1. This CDR3 is 15 amino acids long. CDR1 is MNHNS and CDR2 is SASEGT in the germline V gene. The V segment lost 8 bases and the J segment 4 bases; nucleotides outside the gene matches: 8. CDR3 region: CASLGQGAWVTEAFF. CDR3 in DNA: TGTGCCAGCCTGGGACAGGGGGCTTGGGTCACTGAAGCTTTCTTT.

This clone was detected once. The genes are TRBV18 and TRBJ1-1, with D hard to call. V lost 4 bases, J lost 2 bases, and 14 bases lay in between. The germline V gene encodes CDR1 KGHSH and CDR2 LQKENI. The CDR3 loop spans 15 amino acids. CDR3 in amino acids: CASSHDRVSNTEAFF. CDR3 nucleotides: TGTGCCAGCTCACATGATAGGGTATCAAACACTGAAGCTTTCTTT.

This chain links TRBV5-1 with TRBJ2-3, with D perhaps assigned TRBD1 or TRBD2 (6 bases each). Germline V gene data show CDR1 as SGHRS and CDR2 as YFSETQ. Trimming shortened V by 8 bases and J by 3 bases, and 13 bases separated the two germline ends. The CDR3 is made up of 13 amino acids. In DNA, the CDR3 is TGCGCCAGAAAGGGGGGACGGACAGATACGCAGTATTTT. The encoded protein is CARKGGRTDTQYF.

This clone was counted a few times. The chain recombines TRBV10-1 with TRBJ2-7; D ambiguous. The CDR3 runs to 15 residues. Deletions cut 5 bases from V and 2 bases from J, with 16 bases between. Germline CDR1 WNHNN, CDR2 SYGVQD (reference sequence). The CDR3: CASSPEGSKPYEQYF. In DNA, the CDR3 is TGCGCCAGCAGTCCCGAAGGAAGTAAGCCCTACGAGCAGTACTTC.